The T cell receptor beta chain described here comes from a study of T cells in Graves' hyperthyroidism and ophthalmopathy. For Graves' hyperthyroidism to be stable, ophthalmopathy could not progress within 18 months. This clonotype was observed at least ten times. The antigen is not known. Regarding the study as a whole: Blood also held most thyroid clonotypes expanded beyond 0.001. A 13 V-J model separated ophthalmopathy from stable hyperthyroidism.

Trimming cost V 4 bases and J 3 bases, with 13 bases left between them. This CDR3 is built from 15 residues. Germline V gives CDR1 SGHDN, CDR2 FVKESK. RNA transcripts yielded amplified TCR beta CDR3 regions. During a first-round RT-PCR of the TCR CDR3, the HTBI primer set was used. One entry per CDR3 protein, called by TCRdb with MiXCR from the multiplex PCR reads. The sample contains 500,000 to 600,000 distinct CDR3 sequences, under 60% of which appear only once. Sequenced: peripheral blood or thyroid tissue (not recorded which). The clonotype comes from a woman aged 18-29 years with Graves' hyperthyroidism. V is TRBV14 and J is TRBJ1-5; D is perhaps TRBD1 (6 bases). CDR3 residues: CASSPFSGDNQPQHF. CDR3 nucleotides: TGTGCCAGCAGCCCCTTTTCAGGGGACAATCAGCCCCAGCATTTT. Full variable domain (outside the CDR3, taken from reference TRBV14 and TRBJ1-5): EAGVTQFPSHSVIEKGQTVTLRCDPISGHDNLYWYRRVMGKEIKFLLHFVKESKQDESGMPNNRFLAERTGGTYSTLKVQPAELEDSGVYFCASSPFSGDNQPQHFGDGTRLSIL.